This T cell receptor beta chain comes out of a study of blood T cell repertoires in COVID-19. In the study overall: There were acute and convalescent COVID-19 samples, and they came from the United States, Italy and Spain. The cDNA or gDNA used as material had been derived from T cells, B-cell-depleted T cells, or PBMCs.

Trimming removed 5 bases from V and 0 bases from J, with 20 bases in between. This CDR3 comprises 17 residues. The germline V gene encodes CDR1 MNHEY and CDR2 SVGEGT. In the source study's methods: The assay estimated nucleated cells by amplifying reference gene primers. This table comes from immunoSEQ multiplex PCR, and its TCRdb copy is limited to in-frame clones, with some not included. Clone size and V and J calls were adopted from that table, with D and trimming inferred from the DNA. The table includes more than 75,000 clones, approximately 86% detected once. As concerns this clone: Different DNA sequences within this sample yield the same CDR3.

The chain joins TRBV6-2 or TRBV6-3 to TRBJ2-7; no definite D call. The sequenced sample was peripheral blood. The origin of this receptor is a man at least 80 years old with active or convalescent COVID-19. CDR3: CASSLEIAARPSYEQYF. In DNA, the CDR3 is TGTGCCAGCAGTCTAGAAATAGCAGCGAGGCCCTCCTACGAGCAGTACTTC.